The sequence of this T cell receptor beta chain was determined in a study of graft-versus-host responses after intestinal transplantation. Study observations and caveats: GvH clones surfaced in recipient marrow, some emerging earlier in ileum or blood. Early post-transplant HvG declines tracked with peak circulating GvH clone levels.

A note on this clone: Antigen specificity is unknown.

Repertoires were generated with immunoSEQ multiplex PCR, while TCRdb's copy carries only in-frame clones and drops some. The table has fewer than 150,000 clones, around nine tenths seen once. The germline V gene encodes CDR1 MRHNA and CDR2 SNTAGT. Trimming cost V 10 bases and J 4 bases, with 16 bases left between them. The CDR3 has 13 amino acids. V usage is TRBV6-4 and J usage is TRBJ2-5; D unresolved. The TCR comes from a human donor who received an intestinal transplant. Here the sequenced sample was unstimulated CD4+ T cells sorted from spleen or lymph node cells, taken before intestinal transplant. This chain's CDR3 is CAIWWGIVETQYF. CDR3 DNA sequence: TGTGCCATCTGGTGGGGTATTGTAGAGACCCAGTACTTC.